This TCR beta chain was identified in a study of radiotherapy plus CTLA-4 blockade in lung cancer. Only in-frame clones appear in the TCRdb table, and some are missing; sequencing was by immunoSEQ multiplex PCR. This sample has tens of thousands of clones, with about 76% found just once. V gave up 0 bases and J gave up 0 bases, with 7 bases separating them. Germline V lookup: CDR1 SGHTS, CDR2 YDEGEE. CDR3 size: 16 residues. The chain recombines TRBV5-8 with TRBJ1-6; D remains unclear. This sequence was found in a human donor with non-small cell lung cancer that progressed on radiotherapy plus ipilimumab. Sequencing was performed on peripheral blood, taken from a patient treated with radiotherapy plus ipilimumab. For the CDR3, the DNA is TGTGCCAGCAGCTTGGACAGTAGCTCCTATAATTCACCCCTCCACTTT. It codes for CASSLDSSSYNSPLHF.